This TCR beta chain was captured by sequencing in a study of T cell changes during pregnancy in multiple sclerosis. Assay used: immunoSEQ multiplex PCR; TCRdb lists only in-frame clones, some missing. The table has tens of thousands of clones, 92% seen once. Germline V gene lookup returns CDR1 SGHNT and CDR2 YYREEE (reference sequence). CDR3 size: 17 residues. The V end lost 0 bases, the J end lost 1 base, and 14 bases lay between the germline ends. The receptor was derived from a female donor in good health, enrolled as a control in a pregnancy study. The V gene is TRBV5-4, the J gene TRBJ2-4; TRBD2 is a possible D gene (5 bases). The sample consisted of CD4+ T cells from peripheral blood mononuclear cells, taken after pregnancy. The CDR3 reads CASSLVPGSFAKNIQYF. In DNA form, the CDR3 reads TGTGCCAGCAGCTTGGTGCCGGGGTCGTTTGCCAAAAACATTCAGTACTTC.